This is a list of T cell receptor beta chains from one sample in a study of blood T cell repertoires in COVID-19. Here immunoSEQ multiplex PCR was the method, and the copy in TCRdb shows in-frame clones only, minus some. The repertoire holds about 290,000 clones, with just under 85% as singletons. The specimen was peripheral blood. Receptor source: a woman in her forties or fifties with active or convalescent COVID-19. Each CDR3 is given with its conserved first and last residue. A D gene is named only where the DNA matches it firmly. Not all rows give a size; the values are once, few, many and, for expanded clones, a class.

d_call	clone_size	v_call	j_call	cdr3_nt	cdr3_aa
TRBD2	.	TRBV3-1/TRBV3-2	TRBJ2-1	TGTGCCAGCAGCCCGACTAGCGCAAGCTCCTACAATGAGCAGTTCTTC	CASSPTSASSYNEQFF
.	few	TRBV5-8	TRBJ1-5	TGTGCCAGCAGCTTGGAGGGAGGGAGCAATCAGCCCCAGCATTTT	CASSLEGGSNQPQHF
TRBD2	.	TRBV2	TRBJ2-7	TGTGCCAGCAGTGAGGGACCGGGACTAGCGGGAGTCCTCTCCTACGAGCAGTACTTC	CASSEGPGLAGVLSYEQYF
.	once	TRBV5-4	TRBJ2-1	TGTGCCTGCGCCTTCCCGGGGAATGAGCAGTTCTTC	CACAFPGNEQFF
TRBD1	.	TRBV9	TRBJ1-1	TGTGCCAGCAGCGCCAGTAGGGGGCAGAACTTGAACACTGAAGCTTTCTTT	CASSASRGQNLNTEAFF
TRBD1	.	TRBV29-1	TRBJ1-2	TGCAGCGTTGAAGACCACAGGGGGGGCTATGGCTACACCTTC	CSVEDHRGGYGYTF
TRBD2	few	TRBV19	TRBJ2-1	TGTGCCAGTAGTATACTAGCGGGAATTTCCTACAATGAGCAGTTCTTC	CASSILAGISYNEQFF
TRBD1	.	TRBV11-2	TRBJ1-6	TGTGCCAGCAGCTTATTGGGACAGAGTAATTCACCCCTCCACTTT	CASSLLGQSNSPLHF
.	.	TRBV3-1/TRBV3-2	TRBJ2-7	TGTGCCAGCAGCCAAGCCCGGGCCTACGAGCAGTACTTC	CASSQARAYEQYF
.	.	TRBV6-2/TRBV6-3	TRBJ1-1	TGTGCCAGCAGTAACAGCCTGAACACTGAAGCTTTCTTT	CASSNSLNTEAFF
.	.	TRBV5-1	TRBJ2-3	TGCGCCAGCAGCACACGAGGACAGCAAGATACGCAGTATTTT	CASSTRGQQDTQYF
.	.	TRBV6-5	TRBJ1-1	TGTGCCAGCAGTTACTCGGAAGGGAGTGAACAGTTT	CASSYSEGSEQF
TRBD1	.	TRBV7-8	TRBJ1-3	TGTGCCAGCAGCCCGGGACAGGGTGCTGGAAACACCATATATTTT	CASSPGQGAGNTIYF
TRBD1	.	TRBV5-1	TRBJ2-1	TGCGCCAGCAGCCCCGGGACAGGGTACAATGAGCAGTTCTTC	CASSPGTGYNEQFF
.	.	TRBV28	TRBJ1-6	TGTGCCAGCAGGTGGAGCTCCTATAATTCACCCCTCCACTTT	CASRWSSYNSPLHF
.	.	TRBV5-6	TRBJ1-5	TGTGCCAGCAGCTTGGCCGGAGAGCAGAAGCAGCCCCAGCATTTT	CASSLAGEQKQPQHF
TRBD1	.	TRBV28	TRBJ1-6	TGTGCCAGCAGCCCAATAGGGGGCGGCTCACCCCTCCACTTT	CASSPIGGGSPLHF
TRBD1	few	TRBV5-1	TRBJ2-7	TGCGCCAGCAGCTTGGGTTGGGGACAGGGGGTGTCGCAGTACTTC	CASSLGWGQGVSQYF
TRBD1	.	TRBV19	TRBJ1-2	TGTGCCACTCGCGCTACAGGGGTTAGGGGCTATGGCTACACCTTC	CATRATGVRGYGYTF
.	.	TRBV24-1	TRBJ2-1	TGTGCCACCAGTGATTTAGGGGGACAGGGACGTAGCGGGAGAAGAGGGAGGCAGTTCTTC	CATSDLGGQGRSGRRGRQFF
TRBD1	.	TRBV27	TRBJ1-6	TGTGCCACCTCTCCCGACAGGGGAAGGATCAATTCACCCCTCCACTTT	CATSPDRGRINSPLHF
.	.	TRBV7-9	TRBJ2-1	TGTGCCAGCAGCTTAAGGCGCAGCGTGAGCTCCTACAATGAGCAGTTCTTC	CASSLRRSVSSYNEQFF
TRBD1	.	TRBV19	TRBJ1-1	TGTGCCAGTACCCCTTTGGCGACAGGGGGCTGGAACACTGAAGCTTTCTTT	CASTPLATGGWNTEAFF
.	.	TRBV5-1	TRBJ2-3	TGCGCCAGCAGCTTGTTCGGGGGGCGAGGCACAGATACGCAGTATTTT	CASSLFGGRGTDTQYF
.	.	TRBV5-1	TRBJ2-3	TGCGCCAGCAGCTTGGGCATCCTAGTGCAGCCGACAGATACGCAGTATTTT	CASSLGILVQPTDTQYF
.	.	TRBV5-1	TRBJ2-2	TGCGCCAGCAGCTTGGCACGGGAGAACACCGGGGAGCTGTTTTTT	CASSLARENTGELFF
TRBD2	once	TRBV6-5	TRBJ2-5	TGTGCCAGCAGTCGAAGCGGGAGGGAGACCCAGTACTTC	CASSRSGRETQYF
TRBD2	.	TRBV5-1	TRBJ2-1	TGCGCCAGCAGCTTGGCCACTAGCGGGAGAGGTGAGCAGTTCTTC	CASSLATSGRGEQFF
.	.	TRBV10-3	TRBJ1-1	TGTGCCATCAGCCGCGCTGTGATGGCTGAAGCTTTCTTT	CAISRAVMAEAFF